These 23 T cell receptor beta chains came from one sample sequenced in a study of T cell responses to AZD1222 COVID-19 vaccine. The repertoire was sequenced with immunoSEQ multiplex PCR; TCRdb's copy has only in-frame clones and lacks some. The profile shows approximately 50,000 clones, 75% to 90% of them singletons. Material: peripheral blood, obtained on day 0 of AZD1222 vaccination. The receptors were sampled from an adult in good health.

CDR3 protein: CATSDFAGGYQETQYF. As DNA, the CDR3 is TGTGCCACCAGTGATTTCGCCGGGGGGTACCAAGAGACCCAGTACTTC. The chain recombines TRBV24-1 with TRBJ2-5; 7 bases match TRBD2. The junction had 4 bases not matched to a gene; V was cut back by 1 base and J by 0 bases. The germline CDR1 and CDR2 sequences are KGHDR and SFDVKD. The CDR3 spans 16 residues.

The J gene is TRBJ2-5, the V gene TRBV27; TRBD2 aligns across 15 bases. This CDR3 has 17 amino acids. Germline lookup yields CDR1 MNHEY and CDR2 SMNVEV (reference sequence). V gave up 5 bases and J gave up 4 bases; unmatched junction bases: 8. DNA for the CDR3: TGTGCCAGCAGTCCTAGGGGGACTAGCGGGAGGCCAGAGACCCAGTACTTC. Protein product: CASSPRGTSGRPETQYF.

This chain links TRBV5-6 with TRBJ1-6, with a possible D match to TRBD1 (5 bases). CDR3 length: 13 residues. The germline V gene encodes CDR1 SGHDT and CDR2 YYEEEE. The V end lost 4 bases, the J end lost 11 bases, and 13 bases lay between the germline ends. DNA for the CDR3: TGTGCCAGCAGCAAGTATGGGACGGCACCCCTCCACTTT. Protein sequence: CASSKYGTAPLHF. Drawing the rest from reference TRBV5-6 and TRBJ1-6, the complete variable domain is DAGVTQSPTHLIKTRGQQVTLRCSPKSGHDTVSWYQQALGQGPQFIFQYYEEEERQRGNFPDRFSGHQFPNYSSELNVNALLLGDSALYLCASSKYGTAPLHFGNGTRLTVT.

The chain couples TRBV4-1 to TRBJ1-5; 12 nucleotides line up with TRBD1. V lost 2 bases to trimming and J lost 2 bases; unmatched junction nucleotides: 7. Germline CDR1 reads MGHRA; CDR2 reads YSYEKL. This CDR3 has 18 residues. Written as DNA, the CDR3 is TGCGCCAGCAGCCAAACGGGACAGGGGGCGAAGGGCAATCAGCCCCAGCATTTT. It translates to CASSQTGQGAKGNQPQHF.

The chain uses TRBV11-3 and TRBJ2-1; 11 positions match TRBD2. The CDR3 sequence is 17 residues long. J lost 6 bases, V lost 3 bases, and 10 bases had no gene match. Per germline, CDR1 SGHNT and CDR2 YENEEA. In DNA form, the CDR3 reads TGTGCCAGCAGCTTGATACCGGAACTAGCGGGAGTCAATGAGCAGTTCTTC. The encoded protein is CASSLIPELAGVNEQFF.

J is TRBJ1-5 and V is TRBV28; the D is unclear. V shed 8 bases and J shed 5 bases, with 13 bases lying between them. Germline CDR1 and CDR2: MDHEN and SYDVKM. The CDR3 contains 13 residues. CDR3 bases: TGTGCCAGCCTGGGCGGGGTTGATCAGCCCCAGCATTTT. It is translated as CASLGGVDQPQHF.

The chain joins TRBV4-1 to TRBJ2-5; 11 bases match TRBD2. J lost 0 bases, V lost 1 base, and 4 bases had no gene match. CDR1 and CDR2 from the germline V gene are MGHRA and YSYEKL. The CDR3 runs to 17 residues. The CDR3 is CASSQGIAGGNQETQYF. The CDR3 coding sequence is TGCGCCAGCAGCCAAGGGATAGCGGGAGGGAACCAAGAGACCCAGTACTTC.

The chain couples TRBV27 to TRBJ2-3; D remains unclear. The germline V gene encodes CDR1 MNHEY and CDR2 SMNVEV (reference sequence). Trimming took 6 bases from V and 6 from J, leaving 7 bases between them. The CDR3 contains 11 residues. The CDR3 protein is CASSLRDTQYF. The DNA for the CDR3 is TGTGCCAGCAGCCTCAGGGATACGCAGTATTTT.

The rearrangement links TRBV19 to TRBJ1-2; 8 nucleotides line up with TRBD1. This CDR3 is built from 15 residues. From germline, CDR1 is LNHDA and CDR2 SQIVND (reference sequence). V dropped 7 bases and J dropped 8; count of bases not matched to a gene: 15. CDR3: CASMGRTGKIEGYTF. As DNA, the CDR3 is TGTGCCAGTATGGGACGGACAGGGAAAATAGAGGGCTACACCTTC.

The J gene is TRBJ1-3, the V gene TRBV19, with 7 positions matching TRBD1. CDR1 LNHDA and CDR2 SQIVND come from the germline V gene (reference sequence). J was trimmed by 0 bases and V by 5 bases; bases with no gene match: 4. The CDR3 contains 15 residues. Here the CDR3 reads CASSLTGSSGNTIYF. The CDR3 bases are TGTGCCAGTAGTCTGACAGGGAGCTCTGGAAACACCATATATTTT.

CDR3 nucleotides: TGTGCCAGCAGTTCACGAATAGCGGGGGCCTACAATGAGCAGTTCTTC. Amino acids: CASSSRIAGAYNEQFF. This chain connects TRBV6-5 to TRBJ2-1; TRBD2 aligns across 9 bases. The germline V gene has CDR1 MNHEY and CDR2 SVGAGI. V lost 4 bases, J lost 2 bases, and 6 bases stayed unmatched. There are 16 residues in the CDR3.

The J gene is TRBJ2-5, the V gene TRBV7-2; TRBD1 aligns across 7 bases. The V gene end was trimmed by 2 bases and the J gene end by 1 base; junction bases not matched to a gene: 4. Germline CDR1 reads SGHTA; CDR2 reads FQGNSA. The CDR3 length is 15 residues. The CDR3 nucleotides read TGTGCCAGCAGCTTAATGGGGACAGCCCAAGAGACCCAGTACTTC. It is translated as CASSLMGTAQETQYF.

This chain uses TRBV3-1 (or the pseudogene TRBV3-2) with TRBJ1-2; D possibly corresponds to TRBD1 (6 bases). V was clipped by 6 bases and J by 4 bases, with 15 bases between them. The V gene's germline CDR1 is LGHDT and CDR2 YNNKEL (reference sequence). The CDR3 spans 14 residues. The chain's CDR3 is CASRQPDRPYGYTF. In nucleotides, the CDR3 is TGTGCCAGCAGACAACCAGACAGGCCCTATGGCTACACCTTC.

The chain joins TRBV7-8 to TRBJ1-1; D is perhaps TRBD1 (6 bases). The V end lost 5 bases, the J end lost 5 bases, and 21 bases lay between the germline ends. The CDR3 is 16 amino acids. Per germline, CDR1 SGHVS and CDR2 FQNEAQ. The CDR3 is CASSDPGQTLWTEAFF. In nucleotides, the CDR3 is TGTGCCAGCAGCGACCCAGGACAGACCTTGTGGACTGAAGCTTTCTTT.

The V call is TRBV3-1 (or the pseudogene TRBV3-2), the J call TRBJ1-5; D is uncertain. The CDR3 runs 12 residues. Germline loops: CDR1 LGHDT, CDR2 YNNKEL (reference sequence). The V gene lost 4 bases and the J gene lost 5 bases, with 6 bases spanning the gap. DNA for the CDR3: TGTGCCAGCAGCCTCCTTGATCAGCCCCAGCATTTT. It encodes CASSLLDQPQHF.

A few counts support this clone. The J gene is TRBJ1-4, the V gene TRBV7-8; D may be TRBD1 (6 bases). V gave up 5 bases and J gave up 8 bases, with 15 bases separating them. The CDR3 is made up of 14 amino acids. Germline CDR1 is SGHVS and CDR2 is FQNEAQ. Written as DNA, the CDR3 is TGTGCCAGCAGCCCCGTGGGGGCGGACGAAAAACTGTTTTTT. This translates into CASSPVGADEKLFF.

This chain links TRBV2 with TRBJ2-1; D is perhaps TRBD2 (5 bases). Germline CDR1 SNHLY, CDR2 FYNNEI. This CDR3 is 13 amino acids long. V lost 10 bases to trimming and J lost 10 bases, with 20 bases between them. DNA of the CDR3: TGTGCCACGAAAACTAGGTTCCCTATGGAGCAGTTCTTC. It yields the protein CATKTRFPMEQFF.

The chain uses TRBV6-4 and TRBJ1-5; D is unclear. Germline CDR1 MRHNA, CDR2 SNTAGT. V was shortened by 6 bases and J by 0 bases, with 6 bases between the two germline ends. This CDR3 has 13 amino acids. CDR3 sequence (DNA): TGTGCCAGCAGCACAGATAGCAATCAGCCCCAGCATTTT. Translated, it gives CASSTDSNQPQHF.

The chain's CDR3 is CASSIFQANTEAFF. The CDR3 DNA is TGTGCCAGCAGTATTTTTCAGGCAAACACTGAAGCTTTCTTT. The chain joins TRBV2 to TRBJ1-1; D is undetermined. The V gene lost 5 bases and the J gene lost 2 bases, with 12 bases spanning the gap. Germline-derived CDR1 and CDR2 are SNHLY and FYNNEI. The CDR3 runs to 14 residues.

This sequence joins TRBV7-2 and TRBJ2-2; 10 nucleotides align to TRBD2. With V trimmed by 1 base and J by 8 bases, 10 bases remained unmatched. Germline CDR1 and CDR2: SGHTA and FQGNSA. This CDR3 is built from 17 residues. The CDR3 DNA reads TGTGCCAGCAGCTTAGACAGGGCTAGCGGGAGAGCTGGGGAGCTGTTTTTT. Translated, it gives CASSLDRASGRAGELFF.

This clone has a handful of counts. This chain links TRBV11-2 with TRBJ2-1; D unresolved. CDR3 length equals 13 residues. Germline V gene data show CDR1 as SGHAT and CDR2 as FQNNGV. V lost 2 bases and J lost 7, with 9 bases in between. CDR3 region: CASSLLLGNEQFF. In DNA form, the CDR3 reads TGTGCCAGCAGCTTACTTCTGGGTAATGAGCAGTTCTTC.

The chain links TRBV7-2 to TRBJ2-2; D is perhaps TRBD1 (6 bases). This CDR3 is 13 amino acids long. Germline-derived CDR1 and CDR2 are SGHTA and FQGNSA. V lost 6 bases and J 5 bases, leaving 10 bases between the germline ends. The CDR3 DNA is TGTGCCAGCAGTACACAGGGTACCGGGGAGCTGTTTTTT. Encoded protein: CASSTQGTGELFF.

The chain carries TRBV7-2 and TRBJ1-1; no definite D call. From germline, CDR1 is SGHTA and CDR2 FQGNSA. Trimming shortened V by 2 bases and J by 8 bases, and 12 bases separated the two germline ends. CDR3 length equals 13 residues. This CDR3 reads CASSLSLKREAFF. The CDR3 DNA reads as TGTGCCAGCAGCTTATCTCTAAAGAGGGAAGCTTTCTTT.